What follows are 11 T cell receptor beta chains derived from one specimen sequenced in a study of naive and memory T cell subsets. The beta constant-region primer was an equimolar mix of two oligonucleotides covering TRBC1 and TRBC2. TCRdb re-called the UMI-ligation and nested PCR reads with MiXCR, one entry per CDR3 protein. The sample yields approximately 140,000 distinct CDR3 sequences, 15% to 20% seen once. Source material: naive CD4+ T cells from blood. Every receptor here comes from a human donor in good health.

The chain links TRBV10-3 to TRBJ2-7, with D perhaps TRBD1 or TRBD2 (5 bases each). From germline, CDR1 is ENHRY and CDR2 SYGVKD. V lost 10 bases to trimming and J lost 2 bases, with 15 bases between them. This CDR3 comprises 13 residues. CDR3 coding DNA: TGTGCCACCGCCGGGGCAGGGACCTACGAGCAGTACTTC. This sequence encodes CATAGAGTYEQYF.

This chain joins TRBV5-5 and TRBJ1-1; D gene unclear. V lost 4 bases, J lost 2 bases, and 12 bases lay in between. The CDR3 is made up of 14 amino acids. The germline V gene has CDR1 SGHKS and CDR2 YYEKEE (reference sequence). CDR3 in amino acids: CASSGHGINTEAFF. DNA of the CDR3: TGTGCCAGCAGCGGTCACGGGATAAACACTGAAGCTTTCTTT.

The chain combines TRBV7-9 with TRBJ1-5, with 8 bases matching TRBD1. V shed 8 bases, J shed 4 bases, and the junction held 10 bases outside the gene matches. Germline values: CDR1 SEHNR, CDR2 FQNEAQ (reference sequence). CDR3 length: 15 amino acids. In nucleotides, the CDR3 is TGTGCCAGCGCGCCAGGGACAGGAACGAATCAGCCCCAGCATTTT. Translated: CASAPGTGTNQPQHF.

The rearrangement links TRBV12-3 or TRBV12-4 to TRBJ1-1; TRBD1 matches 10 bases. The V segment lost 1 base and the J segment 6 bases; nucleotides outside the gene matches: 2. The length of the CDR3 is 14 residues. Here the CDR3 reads CASSLGQGAPEAFF. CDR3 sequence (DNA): TGTGCCAGCAGTTTAGGACAGGGGGCTCCTGAAGCTTTCTTT.

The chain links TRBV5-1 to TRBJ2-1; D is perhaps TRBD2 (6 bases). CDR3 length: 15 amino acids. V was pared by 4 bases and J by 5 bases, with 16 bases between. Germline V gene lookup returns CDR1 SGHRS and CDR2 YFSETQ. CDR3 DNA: TGCGCCAGCAGCCCGGGACTCGAGCCTAACAATGAGCAGTTCTTC. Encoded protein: CASSPGLEPNNEQFF.

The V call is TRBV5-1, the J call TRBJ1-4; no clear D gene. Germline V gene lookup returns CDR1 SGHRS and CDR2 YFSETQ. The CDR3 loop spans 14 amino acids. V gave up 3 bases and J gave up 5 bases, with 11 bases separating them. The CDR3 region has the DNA TGCGCCAGCAGCTCATCCGGTTTGAATGAAAAACTGTTTTTT. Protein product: CASSSSGLNEKLFF.

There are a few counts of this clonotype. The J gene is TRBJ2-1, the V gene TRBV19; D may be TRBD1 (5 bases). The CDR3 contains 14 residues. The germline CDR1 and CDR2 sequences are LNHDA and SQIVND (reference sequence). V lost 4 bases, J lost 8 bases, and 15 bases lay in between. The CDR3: CASSTPTVWDEQFF. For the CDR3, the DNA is TGTGCCAGTAGTACCCCGACAGTATGGGATGAGCAGTTCTTC. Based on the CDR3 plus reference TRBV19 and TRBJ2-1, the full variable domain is DGGITQSPKYLFRKEGQNVTLSCEQNLNHDAMYWYRQDPGQGLRLIYYSQIVNDFQKGDIAEGYSVSREKKESFPLTVTSAQKNPTAFYLCASSTPTVWDEQFFGPGTRLTVL.

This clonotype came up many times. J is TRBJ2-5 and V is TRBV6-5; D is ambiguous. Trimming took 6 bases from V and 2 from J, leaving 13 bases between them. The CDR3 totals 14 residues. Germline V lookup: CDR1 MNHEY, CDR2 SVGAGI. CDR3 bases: TGTGCCAGCAGCCAGGCCCAGAATCAAGAGACCCAGTACTTC. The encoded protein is CASSQAQNQETQYF.

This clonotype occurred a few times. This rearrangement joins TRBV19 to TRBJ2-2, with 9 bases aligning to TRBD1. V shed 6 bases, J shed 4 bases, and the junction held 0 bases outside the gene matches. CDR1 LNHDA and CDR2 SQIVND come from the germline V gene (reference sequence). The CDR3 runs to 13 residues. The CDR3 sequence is CASRQGATGELFF. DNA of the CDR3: TGTGCCAGTAGACAGGGGGCCACCGGGGAGCTGTTTTTT.

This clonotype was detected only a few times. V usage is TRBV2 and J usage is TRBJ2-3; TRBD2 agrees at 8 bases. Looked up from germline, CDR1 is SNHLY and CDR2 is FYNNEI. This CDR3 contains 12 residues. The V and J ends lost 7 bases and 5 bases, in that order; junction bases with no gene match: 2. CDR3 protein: CASKAGGDTQYF. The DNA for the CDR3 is TGTGCCAGCAAGGCGGGAGGAGATACGCAGTATTTT.

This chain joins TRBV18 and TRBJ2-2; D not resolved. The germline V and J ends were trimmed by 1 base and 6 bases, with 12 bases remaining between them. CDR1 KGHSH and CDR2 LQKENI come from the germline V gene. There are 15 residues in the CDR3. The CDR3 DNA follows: TGTGCCAGCTCACCACAGGGCTTTTTATCCGGGGAGCTGTTTTTT. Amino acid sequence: CASSPQGFLSGELFF.